This entry is about one TCR beta chain. Its antigen is unknown. This record comes from a study of T-cell memory formation after mild COVID-19. Study conclusions and caveats: The study found contracting CD4+ clones mainly in CM and EM and contracting CD8+ clones in EMRA.

V gave up 7 bases and J gave up 5 bases, with 11 bases separating them. From germline, CDR1 is KGHDR and CDR2 SFDVKD. The CDR3 length is 13 residues. 5'RACE primed at constant segments yielded TCR alpha and TCR beta cDNA libraries bearing sample barcodes and UMIs. TCRdb redid the calling of the 5' RACE reads with MiXCR, one entry per CDR3 protein. Found here are fewer than 300,000 distinct CDR3 sequences, 18% of them singletons; the top ten hold under 25%. This clonotype was obtained from a man between 18 and 35 years old who had mild COVID-19 (a few samples of this study predate the infection). Cell type and time point are not known. This chain uses TRBV24-1 with TRBJ2-1; D gene uncertain. The sample was PBMCs or a T cell subset sorted from them (not recorded which). CDR3 nucleotides: TGTGCCACCAGGTTGGCGGATAACAATGAGCAGTTCTTC. Amino acid sequence: CATRLADNNEQFF.